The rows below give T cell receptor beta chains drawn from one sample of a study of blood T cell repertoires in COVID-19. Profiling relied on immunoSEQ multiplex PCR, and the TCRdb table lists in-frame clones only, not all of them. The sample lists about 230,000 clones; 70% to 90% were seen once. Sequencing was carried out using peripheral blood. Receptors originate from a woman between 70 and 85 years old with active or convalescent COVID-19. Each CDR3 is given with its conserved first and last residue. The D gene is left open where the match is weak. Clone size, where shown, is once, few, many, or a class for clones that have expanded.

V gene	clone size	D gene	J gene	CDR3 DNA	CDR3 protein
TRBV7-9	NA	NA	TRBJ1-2	TGTGCCAGCAGCTTATATCGCGGGGAGACTGGAGGCTACACCTTC	CASSLYRGETGGYTF
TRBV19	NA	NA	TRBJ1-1	TGTGCCAGTAGTATCAGGGTCTCCACTGAAGCTTTCTTT	CASSIRVSTEAFF
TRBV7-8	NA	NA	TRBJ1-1	TGTGCCAGCAGCTTAGCGGCGGGGGGGGTCACTGAAGCTTTCTTT	CASSLAAGGVTEAFF
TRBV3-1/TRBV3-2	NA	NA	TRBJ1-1	TGTGCCAGCAGCCAATATTCGCCAGGGGAAGCTTTCTTT	CASSQYSPGEAFF
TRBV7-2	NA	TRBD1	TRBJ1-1	TGTGCCAGCAGCACGTACAGGGGCTCGGGCACTGAAGCTTTCTTT	CASSTYRGSGTEAFF
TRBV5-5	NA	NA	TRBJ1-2	TGTGCCAGCAGCTTGGGGGACACCCTTAACTATGGCTACACCTTC	CASSLGDTLNYGYTF
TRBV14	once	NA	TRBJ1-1	TGTGCCAGCAGCTCACAGGGGAACACTGAAGCTTTCTTT	CASSSQGNTEAFF
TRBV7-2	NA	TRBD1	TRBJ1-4	TGTGCCAGCAGCTTGGGGGACAGGGACGCTGAAAAACTGTTTTTT	CASSLGDRDAEKLFF
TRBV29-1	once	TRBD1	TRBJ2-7	TGCAGCGTACGGACAGGGGGGGACTTCGGCGAGCAGTACTTC	CSVRTGGDFGEQYF
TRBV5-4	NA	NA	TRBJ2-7	TGTGCCAGCAGCTTGGGAGGGCAGGCAGGCTCCTACGAGCAGTACTTC	CASSLGGQAGSYEQYF
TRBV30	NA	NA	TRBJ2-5	TGTGCCTGGACTATACGGGAGACCCAGTACTTC	CAWTIRETQYF
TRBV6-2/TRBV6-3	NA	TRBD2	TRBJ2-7	TGTGCCAGCAGTTACCCTAAGGGCCGCGGGAGAGGCGACGAGCAGTACTTC	CASSYPKGRGRGDEQYF
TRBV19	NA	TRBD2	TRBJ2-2	TGTGCCAGTAGTCCTCTCGGCGGGGGGGCCGACACCGGGGAGCTGTTTTTT	CASSPLGGGADTGELFF
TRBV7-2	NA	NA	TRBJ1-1	TGTGCCAGCAGCTTAGTTGAGGGAGCTTTCTTT	CASSLVEGAFF
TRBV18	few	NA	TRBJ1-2	TGTGCCAGCTCACCATATAGGGAGCCCTATGGCTACACCTTC	CASSPYREPYGYTF
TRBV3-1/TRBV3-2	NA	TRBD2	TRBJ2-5	TGTGCCAGCAGCCACCAACTAGCGGGGGCACAAGAGACCCAGTACTTC	CASSHQLAGAQETQYF
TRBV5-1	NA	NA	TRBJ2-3	TGCGCCAGCAAAGTTCAGGGCGGGAATACGCAGTATTTT	CASKVQGGNTQYF
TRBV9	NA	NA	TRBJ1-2	TGTGCCAGCAGCGCAGCTCCGGGGAACGGCTACACCTTC	CASSAAPGNGYTF
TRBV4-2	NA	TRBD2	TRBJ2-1	TGTGCCAGCAGCCAAGATTGGGTAGCGGGGGGGTCCCACAATGAGCAGTTCTTC	CASSQDWVAGGSHNEQFF
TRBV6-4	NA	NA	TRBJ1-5	TGTGCCAGCAGTGGAGGACTCAATCAGCCCCAGCATTTT	CASSGGLNQPQHF
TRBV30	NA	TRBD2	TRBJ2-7	TGTGCCTGGAGTCTACCCGGGACTAGCGGGAGGTACGAGCAGTACTTC	CAWSLPGTSGRYEQYF
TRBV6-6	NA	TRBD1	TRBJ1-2	TGTGCCAGCAGTTCCACGGGACAGGGCGGCTATGGCTACACCTTC	CASSSTGQGGYGYTF
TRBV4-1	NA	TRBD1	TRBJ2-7	TGCGCCAGCAGCCAAGACCCACGGGACAGGGGACGATCCTACGAGCAGTACTTC	CASSQDPRDRGRSYEQYF
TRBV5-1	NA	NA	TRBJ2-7	TGCGCCAGCAGCTTGGGGGCAAATTACGAGCAGTACTTC	CASSLGANYEQYF
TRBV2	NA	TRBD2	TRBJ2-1	TGTGCCAGCAGTGAATGGGGACTAGCGGGGGGGCTCTACAATGAGCAGTTCTTC	CASSEWGLAGGLYNEQFF
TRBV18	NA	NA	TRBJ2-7	TGTGCCAGCTCGCTCTCTCCTCAGGGGGAGCAGTACTTC	CASSLSPQGEQYF
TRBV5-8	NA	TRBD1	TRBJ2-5	TGTGCCAGCAGCCCCCCAGGGGGCAGGCGGGGGACCCAGTACTTC	CASSPPGGRRGTQYF
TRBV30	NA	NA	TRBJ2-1	TGTGCCTGGAGTGTAATGGGGGGATCCTACAATGAGCAGTTCTTC	CAWSVMGGSYNEQFF
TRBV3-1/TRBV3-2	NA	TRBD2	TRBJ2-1	TGTGCCAGCAGCCAAGACGTCCCGGGACTAGCGGGAGGGGGGAACAATGAGCAGTTCTTC	CASSQDVPGLAGGGNNEQFF
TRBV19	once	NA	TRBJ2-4	TGTGCCAGCGCGGACCTAGCGACAGCCAAAAACATTCAGTACTTC	CASADLATAKNIQYF
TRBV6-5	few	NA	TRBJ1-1	TGTGCCAGCACCCGAACAGGGTACACTGAAGCTTTCTTT	CASTRTGYTEAFF
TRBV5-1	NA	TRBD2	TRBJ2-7	TGCGCCAGCAGCCCCGGGGGGGGATCCTCCTACGAGCAGTACTTC	CASSPGGGSSYEQYF
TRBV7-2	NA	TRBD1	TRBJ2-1	TGTGCCAGCAGCTCCCGGGGGGGACAGGGGCGCTACAATGAGCAGTTCTTC	CASSSRGGQGRYNEQFF
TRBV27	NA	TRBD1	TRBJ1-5	TGTGCCAGCAGTTTCGACAGGGGGACGCCCCAGCATTTT	CASSFDRGTPQHF
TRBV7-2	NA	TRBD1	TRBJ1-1	TGTGCCAGCAGACCCGCCACGATCGGACAGGGAGGGAACACTGAAGCTTTCTTT	CASRPATIGQGGNTEAFF
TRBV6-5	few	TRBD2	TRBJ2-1	TGTGCCAGCAGGGTCTGGAGCGGGGGGCCCAATGAGCAGTTCTTC	CASRVWSGGPNEQFF
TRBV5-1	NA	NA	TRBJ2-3	TGCGCCAGCAGTTACGCCCCTTCCGGGTCCGCGGGTACGCAGTATTTT	CASSYAPSGSAGTQYF
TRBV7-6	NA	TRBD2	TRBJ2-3	TGTGCCAGCAGCCTCCGACTAGCGGGGGCCACGCACTCAGATACGCAGTATTTT	CASSLRLAGATHSDTQYF
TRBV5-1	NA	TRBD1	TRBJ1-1	TGCGCCAGCGGGACAGGACAACCGAACACTGAAGCTTTCTTT	CASGTGQPNTEAFF
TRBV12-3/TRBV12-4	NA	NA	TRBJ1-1	TGTGCCAGCAGTTTTGCGGGAACTGAAGCTTTCTTT	CASSFAGTEAFF
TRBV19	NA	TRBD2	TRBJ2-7	TGTGCCAGTAGTAAACTAGCGGGAGGTGCCTACGAGCAGTACTTC	CASSKLAGGAYEQYF
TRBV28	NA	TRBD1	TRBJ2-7	TGTGCCAGCAGTCCCATAGGACAGGTTTCCTACGAGCAGTACTTC	CASSPIGQVSYEQYF
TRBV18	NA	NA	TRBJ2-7	TGTGCCAGCTCACCGTCCCGGTTAGCCCACGAGCAGTACTTC	CASSPSRLAHEQYF
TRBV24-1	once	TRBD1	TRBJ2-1	TGTGCCACCAGTGATCCGACAGGGGACTTAAATGAGCAGTTCTTC	CATSDPTGDLNEQFF
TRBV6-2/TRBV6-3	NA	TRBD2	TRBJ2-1	TGTGCCAGCAGTTACGGGGAGACCGGGACTAGCGATGAGCAGTTCTTC	CASSYGETGTSDEQFF
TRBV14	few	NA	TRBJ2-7	TGTGCCAGCAGTTACTACGAGCAGTACTTC	CASSYYEQYF
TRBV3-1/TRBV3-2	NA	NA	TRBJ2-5	TGTGCCAGCAGCCGAAGAGGGGGCCAAGAGACCCAGTACTTC	CASSRRGGQETQYF
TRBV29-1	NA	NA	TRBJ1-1	TGCAGCGCCCTATGGCAGGCCTACACTGAAGCTTTCTTT	CSALWQAYTEAFF
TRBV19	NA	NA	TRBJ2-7	TGTGCCAACCGGGACTCAGGATCCTACGAGCAGTACTTC	CANRDSGSYEQYF
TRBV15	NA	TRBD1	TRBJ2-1	TGTGCCACCAGGGACAGGGTTTCCTACAATGAGCAGTTCTTC	CATRDRVSYNEQFF
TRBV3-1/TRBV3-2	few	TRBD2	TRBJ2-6	TGTGCCAGCAGCCAACGCCCCCTCGGGGGGGCTGGGGCCAACGTCCTGACTTTC	CASSQRPLGGAGANVLTF
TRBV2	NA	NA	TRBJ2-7	TGTGCCAGCAGTGAAGAAAGGAGCAACGAGCAGTACTTC	CASSEERSNEQYF
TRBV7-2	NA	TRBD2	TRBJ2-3	TGTGCCAGCAGCAGGGACTACGGGACAGATACGCAGTATTTT	CASSRDYGTDTQYF
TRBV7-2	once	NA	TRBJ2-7	TGTGCCAGCAGCCGGACTTGGACGGCTGGATACGAGCAGTACTTC	CASSRTWTAGYEQYF
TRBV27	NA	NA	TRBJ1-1	TGTGCCAGCAGAGCTTTGAGGGGGAGAACTGAAGCTTTCTTT	CASRALRGRTEAFF
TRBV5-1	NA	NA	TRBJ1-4	TGCGCCAGCAGTTTACAGGCAACTAATGAAAAACTGTTTTTT	CASSLQATNEKLFF
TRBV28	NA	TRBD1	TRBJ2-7	TGTGCCAGCAGAAGGACAGGAGTTTTTTCCTACGAGCAGTACTTC	CASRRTGVFSYEQYF
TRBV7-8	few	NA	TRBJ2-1	TGTGCCAGCAGCTTAAGGGAGAACCCCTCCCCCTCCTACAATGAGCAGTTCTTC	CASSLRENPSPSYNEQFF
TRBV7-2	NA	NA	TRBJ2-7	TGTGCCAGCAGCTGGAGGGAGGACTCCTACGAGCAGTACTTC	CASSWREDSYEQYF
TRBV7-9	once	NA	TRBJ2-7	TGTGCCAGCAGCCCCACAGGGCAAACAGAGCAGTACTTC	CASSPTGQTEQYF